This T cell receptor (beta chain) was captured in a study of cytomegalovirus exposure and HLA in healthy donors (dated by TCRdb to 2017 to 2019). In terms of the full investigation: The 666 repertoires of the first cohort and the roughly 110 validation repertoires were produced on the same platform, according to a later analysis. The aim of the study was to test whether cataloging public T cell receptors could identify signatures of past pathogen exposure. A separate validation cohort of approximately 130 different subjects was used in addition to the 666-subject first cohort. The study combined high-throughput TCR immunosequencing, statistical association of individual TCRs with disease status, and machine learning to predict cytomegalovirus infection status. On the study overall, not on this receptor specifically: A later analysis lacked HLA typing for the validation cohort, so it scored co-occurrence in that cohort across all 110 or so repertoires. Most TCR sequences were observed very rarely across donors, whereas some public TCRs were present in many individuals. The authors suggested that the approach could potentially be extended to other disease states and immunological phenotypes. Of the cluster scores, roughly 95% were above 0 in a later analysis, which found that TCRs clustered in the first cohort also tended to co-occur in the 110 or so validation repertoires. In both the original and validation cohorts, the classifier was reported to diagnose cytomegalovirus status with high specificity and sensitivity. In the study, some 180 TCR beta chains were listed as associated with cytomegalovirus. In vitro tests confirmed that three of the cytomegalovirus-associated TCR beta chains recognize cytomegalovirus antigens.

Library preparation employed the immunoSEQ multiplex PCR assay. Processing in the source paper ran as follows. A statistical classification framework was built to diagnose cytomegalovirus status from the catalog of TCR beta chain sequences. As stored in TCRdb, this immuneACCESS dataset retains in-frame rearrangements with V and J assigned. A fraction of the clones does not appear; measured against another copy, unresolved V genes explain less than half of the discrepancy, and the remainder lacks a known reason. The D gene and trimming were derived from the DNA, and the V and J assignments and clone size from that table. The sample yields 35,000 to 50,000 clones; more than 85% were counted once. Over 2% of the sample goes to the ten largest clones. Trimming removed 5 bases from V and 4 bases from J, leaving 12 bases between the germline ends. Inclusive of the bounding cysteine and phenylalanine, the CDR3 is 14 residues long. Only the CDR3 portion is preserved as DNA: 42 bases, with reading frame beginning at the first base. The germline V gene sets CDR1 to SGHRS and CDR2 to YFSETQ.

The donors were included in the validation cohort of 130 or so subjects, a group kept apart from the roughly 610-subject first cohort. About this clone: The clone's antigen remains unknown. Per-base qualities were not stored, and no clone one base away is much larger.

The sample was PBMCs. The rearrangement joined TRBV5-1 to TRBJ2-2; perhaps TRBD2 is the D gene, with 5 bases matching. This sequence originates from a woman under 30 in good health and CMV-seronegative. The nucleotide sequence is TGCGCCAGCAGGGATTATAGCGTCACCGGGGAGCTGTTTTTT. Its translation is CASRDYSVTGELFF.